The 22 T cell receptor beta chains given below trace back to one sample, sequenced in a study of long-term antiretroviral therapy in people with HIV. Version v3.0 of the immunoSEQ assay ran at survey level. The protocol was immunoSEQ multiplex PCR, while the TCRdb copy is restricted to in-frame clones and leaves out a portion. Of some 31,000 clones in the sample, 70% to 90% were seen once. The sequences come from unsorted PBMCs, collected 1.1 years after starting antiretroviral therapy. The source of these receptors is a man aged 18 to 29 with HIV.

V usage is TRBV5-4 and J usage is TRBJ2-7, with 7 bases that match TRBD1. Trimming removed 4 bases from V and 1 base from J; junction bases left unmatched: 2. The CDR3 sequence is 13 residues long. In germline, CDR1 is SGHNT, CDR2 YYREEE (reference sequence). CDR3 in amino acids: CASSRGQSYEQYF. The CDR3 bases are TGTGCCAGCAGCCGGGGACAGTCCTACGAGCAGTACTTC.

V is TRBV28 and J is TRBJ2-7; TRBD1 agrees at 8 bases. This CDR3 contains 13 residues. Looked up from germline, CDR1 is MDHEN and CDR2 is SYDVKM. V trimming: 9 bases; J trimming: 6 bases; junction bases outside the gene matches: 10. DNA of the CDR3: TGTGCCAGTCACAGGGGGTCCAGGGGCGAGCAGTACTTC. This sequence encodes CASHRGSRGEQYF.

The gene calls are TRBV28 and TRBJ1-1; weak D call: TRBD1 (5 bases). Deletions cut 5 bases from V and 1 base from J, with 14 bases between. Germline loops: CDR1 MDHEN, CDR2 SYDVKM. The length of the CDR3 is 15 residues. The CDR3 nucleotides are TGTGCCAGCAGTCCGACGAAGGGGTGGAACACTGAAGCTTTCTTT. Translating it yields CASSPTKGWNTEAFF.

The rearrangement links TRBV5-5 to TRBJ1-3; D remains unclear. The CDR3 is 20 amino acids. V lost 4 bases, J lost 4 bases, and 30 bases lay in between. Germline CDR1 and CDR2: SGHKS and YYEKEE (reference sequence). The CDR3 nucleotides read TGTGCCAGCAGCCTCATACCCCCCGTTGTTGGGGTTTATTCGGGAAACACCATATATTTT. Translated: CASSLIPPVVGVYSGNTIYF.

J is TRBJ2-7 and V is TRBV7-9, with D perhaps matching TRBD1 or TRBD2 (6 bases each). Looked up from germline, CDR1 is SEHNR and CDR2 is FQNEAQ (reference sequence). The germline V and J ends were trimmed by 0 bases and 6 bases, with 12 bases remaining between them. The CDR3 contains 14 residues. The CDR3 reads CASSLAGRGGEQYF. The CDR3 DNA is TGTGCCAGCAGCTTAGCAGGCAGGGGAGGCGAGCAGTACTTC.

The DNA for the CDR3 is TGTGCCAGTAGTATTGGCAAAACGATGAACACTGAAGCTTTCTTT. Residues: CASSIGKTMNTEAFF. V and J are TRBV19 and TRBJ1-1, with D unclear. The length of the CDR3 is 15 residues. V was cut by 3 bases and J by 0 bases, with 11 bases left in between. The germline gives CDR1 LNHDA, CDR2 SQIVND (reference sequence).

The chain employs TRBV11-3 and TRBJ2-1; 12 nucleotides agree with TRBD2. V was clipped by 4 bases and J by 6 bases; unmatched bases: 7. The CDR3 spans 16 residues. Germline V gene data show CDR1 as SGHNT and CDR2 as YENEEA. The CDR3 is CASSSPPSGRVNEQFF. The CDR3 nucleotides read TGTGCCAGCAGCTCCCCTCCTAGCGGGAGGGTCAATGAGCAGTTCTTC. Looking up the rest from reference TRBV11-3 and TRBJ2-1 gives the full variable domain: EAGVVQSPRYKIIEKKQPVAFWCNPISGHNTLYWYLQNLGQGPELLIRYENEEAVDDSQLPKDRFSAERLKGVDSTLKIQPAELGDSAVYLCASSSPPSGRVNEQFFGPGTRLTVL.

This clone was counted once. The chain joins TRBV7-8 to TRBJ2-5; tentative D call: TRBD2 (6 bases). V dropped 3 bases and J dropped 3 bases, with 14 bases sitting between them. There are 15 residues in the CDR3. Per germline, CDR1 SGHVS and CDR2 FQNEAQ. DNA for the CDR3: TGTGCCAGCAGCTTGTTCTTAGCGGAAAAAGAGACCCAGTACTTC. Its protein is CASSLFLAEKETQYF.

This rearrangement joins TRBV6-1 to TRBJ1-6; the D is unclear. This CDR3 spans 12 amino acids. Germline CDR1 is MNHNS and CDR2 is SASEGT. V lost 8 bases to trimming and J lost 9 bases, with 11 bases between them. The CDR3 bases are TGTGCCAGCGGAGTCGGGAGTTCACCCCTCCACTTT. It translates to CASGVGSSPLHF.

This chain uses TRBV19 with TRBJ1-6; D is unresolved. V was cut by 5 bases and J by 6 bases, with 11 bases left in between. The CDR3 extends over 14 amino acids. Looked up from germline, CDR1 is LNHDA and CDR2 is SQIVND (reference sequence). For the CDR3, the DNA is TGTGCCAGTAGTTTAATGGACGGTAATTCACCCCTCCACTTT. Protein: CASSLMDGNSPLHF.

V usage is TRBV7-2 and J usage is TRBJ2-3; 7 nucleotides align to TRBD2. Germline lookup yields CDR1 SGHTA and CDR2 FQGNSA. The ends lost 5 bases at V and 5 bases at J; junction bases unmatched: 22. The CDR3 spans 19 residues. CDR3 DNA: TGTGCCAGCAGCCCCCGCGAGGGAAGGCGGGGAGGGTACAAAGATACGCAGTATTTT. This codes for CASSPREGRRGGYKDTQYF.

The CDR3 nucleotides are TGTGCCAGCAGCACTCAACTGGGGGACAGCGGGAGTTGGGGATACAATGAGCAGTTCTTC. Protein product: CASSTQLGDSGSWGYNEQFF. The rearrangement uses TRBV7-6 and TRBJ2-1, with a tentative D call TRBD2 (8 bases). The CDR3 is made up of 20 amino acids. The germline gives CDR1 SGHVS, CDR2 FNYEAQ. Trimming removed 5 bases from V and 4 bases from J, with 30 bases in between.

This chain links TRBV28 with TRBJ2-7, with 8 bases lining up with TRBD1. The germline V gene encodes CDR1 MDHEN and CDR2 SYDVKM. CDR3 length: 15 amino acids. V shed 7 bases and J 2 bases; nucleotides not matched to a gene: 10. CDR3 region: CASTTPGTGTYEQYF. In nucleotides, the CDR3 is TGTGCCAGCACCACCCCCGGGACAGGAACCTACGAGCAGTACTTC.

The chain carries TRBV30 and TRBJ1-3; unclear D gene. The germline gives CDR1 GTSNPN, CDR2 SVGIG (reference sequence). The CDR3 contains 14 residues. V was trimmed by 3 bases and J by 0 bases, leaving 9 bases between them. CDR3 protein: CAWRAGLSGNTIYF. CDR3 DNA: TGTGCCTGGAGGGCGGGCCTCTCTGGAAACACCATATATTTT.

The rearrangement links TRBV4-3 to TRBJ1-1; 9 bases map to TRBD1. CDR1 is LGHNA and CDR2 is YSLEER in the germline V gene. The CDR3 runs to 16 residues. V lost 2 bases and J lost 3; bases outside the gene matches: 7. For the CDR3, the DNA is TGCGCCAGCAGCCAAAAAAAGGGACAGGGAGACACTGAAGCTTTCTTT. Translating it yields CASSQKKGQGDTEAFF.

The rearrangement joins TRBV27 to TRBJ2-1; 9 nucleotides line up with TRBD2. Unmatched junction bases numbered 14, after V lost 7 bases and J lost 7 bases. Germline V gene data show CDR1 as MNHEY and CDR2 as SMNVEV (reference sequence). CDR3 length: 16 amino acids. Here the CDR3 DNA reads TGTGCCAGCATCCCAGGAATGGGACTAGCTAGGAATGAGCAGTTCTTC. Translated: CASIPGMGLARNEQFF.

This clone was seen once. The chain combines TRBV28 with TRBJ2-3; tentatively, D is TRBD1 (6 bases). The CDR3 is 15 residues long. Trimming removed 7 bases at V and 0 bases at J, with 14 bases between. The germline CDR1 and CDR2 sequences are MDHEN and SYDVKM. The CDR3 bases are TGTGCCAGCACCCGTGGGGGCCTCAGCACAGATACGCAGTATTTT. It encodes CASTRGGLSTDTQYF.

The V call is TRBV6-6, the J call TRBJ2-5; no clear D. V was cut by 6 bases and J by 5 bases, with 4 bases left in between. CDR3 size: 10 residues. Germline assignment: CDR1 MNHNY and CDR2 SVGAGI (reference sequence). The CDR3 here is CASRRETQYF. For the CDR3, the DNA is TGTGCCAGCAGGAGGGAGACCCAGTACTTC.

The V gene is TRBV5-1, the J gene TRBJ2-3; D is undetermined. V lost 1 base, J lost 5 bases, and 2 bases lay in between. The CDR3 is 11 amino acids. Germline assignment: CDR1 SGHRS and CDR2 YFSETQ. The CDR3: CASSLLDTQYF. The DNA for the CDR3 is TGCGCCAGCAGCTTGCTAGATACGCAGTATTTT. Using reference TRBV5-1 and TRBJ2-3 for the parts outside the CDR3, the full variable domain is KAGVTQTPRYLIKTRGQQVTLSCSPISGHRSVSWYQQTPGQGLQFLFEYFSETQRNKGNFPGRFSGRQFSNSRSEMNVSTLELGDSALYLCASSLLDTQYFGPGTRLTVL.

The chain recombines TRBV30 with TRBJ2-2, with 9 positions matching TRBD2. Germline trimming cut 0 bases from V and 5 bases from J; bases unmatched to any gene: 10. This CDR3 has 17 amino acids. In germline, CDR1 is GTSNPN, CDR2 SVGIG (reference sequence). The CDR3 bases are TGTGCCTGGAGTGTACTCGAAGCGGGGGGTCCAACCGGGGAGCTGTTTTTT. Its protein product is CAWSVLEAGGPTGELFF.

The gene calls are TRBV5-4 and TRBJ2-5, with 7 bases lining up with TRBD2. Germline CDR1 is SGHNT and CDR2 is YYREEE (reference sequence). CDR3 size: 17 residues. Trimming at V came to 4 bases and at J to 6 bases, leaving 18 bases not matched to a gene. Written as DNA, the CDR3 is TGTGCCAGCAGCCATGACGCTAGCGGTGACGCTCTGAAGACCCAGTACTTC. It specifies CASSHDASGDALKTQYF.

This rearrangement joins TRBV2 to TRBJ2-7, with 7 bases identical to TRBD1. Germline V lookup: CDR1 SNHLY, CDR2 FYNNEI. The CDR3 is 14 amino acids. The V gene end was trimmed by 3 bases and the J gene end by 1 base; junction bases not matched to a gene: 3. The CDR3 DNA reads as TGTGCCAGCAGTGATTTGGACAGGTCCTACGAGCAGTACTTC. This gives the protein CASSDLDRSYEQYF.